This TCR beta chain was sequenced during a study of blood T cell repertoires in COVID-19. Study-level background: The study drew acute and convalescent COVID-19 samples from the United States, Italy and Spain. T cells, B-cell-depleted T cells, or PBMCs provided the cDNA or gDNA that served as material.

The authors' processing: Amplification of reference gene primers provided the estimated nucleated cell counts. The repertoire was sequenced with immunoSEQ multiplex PCR; TCRdb's copy has only in-frame clones and lacks some. V and J calls and clone size come straight from that table; D and trimming were deduced from the DNA. Among around 100,000 clones listed, about 77% were seen once. The CDR3 extends over 17 amino acids. Germline V gene lookup returns CDR1 SGHRS and CDR2 YFSETQ. V dropped 0 bases and J dropped 0 bases, with 16 bases sitting between them. The receptor was isolated from an older man with active or convalescent COVID-19. The chain recombines TRBV5-1 with TRBJ2-7, with D tentatively TRBD1 (5 bases). Sequencing was performed on peripheral blood. The CDR3 region is CASSLESGHPSSYEQYF. The DNA of the CDR3 is TGCGCCAGCAGCTTGGAGTCAGGACACCCCTCCTCCTACGAGCAGTACTTC.